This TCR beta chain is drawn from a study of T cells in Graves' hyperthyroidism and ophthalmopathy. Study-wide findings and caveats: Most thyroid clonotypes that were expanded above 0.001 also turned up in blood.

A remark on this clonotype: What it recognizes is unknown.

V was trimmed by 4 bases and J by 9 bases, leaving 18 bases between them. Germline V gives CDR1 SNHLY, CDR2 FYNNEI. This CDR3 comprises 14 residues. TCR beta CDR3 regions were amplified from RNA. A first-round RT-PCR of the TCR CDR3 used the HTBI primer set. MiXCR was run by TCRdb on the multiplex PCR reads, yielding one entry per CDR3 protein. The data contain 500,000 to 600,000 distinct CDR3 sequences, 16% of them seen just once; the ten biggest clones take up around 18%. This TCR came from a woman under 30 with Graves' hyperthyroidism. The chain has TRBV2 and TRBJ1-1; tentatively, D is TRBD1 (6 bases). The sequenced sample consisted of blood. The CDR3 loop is CASSGVGPGTQAFF. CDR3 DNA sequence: TGTGCCAGCAGTGGGGTGGGTCCCGGGACACAAGCTTTCTTT.